This T cell receptor (beta chain) stems from a study of early T cells in non-severe SARS-CoV-2 infection (dated by TCRdb to the early 2020s). General notes on the study: TCR sequencing used bulk RNA from unsorted whole blood, so alpha and beta chains could not be paired. General conclusions and limits of the study: VDJdb matching was skewed toward anti-spike CD8 responses and likely underestimated virus-specific expansions by missing private and CD4 specificities.

Set within a cohort of healthcare workers in London, UK, this nested case-control study involved weekly PCR testing of nasopharyngeal swabs along with blood sampling. Healthcare workers were recruited between 23 and 31 March 2020, during the week of the UK lockdown, and were followed weekly for up to roughly 15 weeks. Libraries were prepared through 5' RACE. The sample was run on a NextSeq 500. The TCR library protocol attached unique molecular identifiers to individual cDNA molecules to correct for sequencing error and PCR bias. Sequencing covered both TCR alpha and beta chains, and within each sample the abundances of alpha and beta sequences were tightly co-correlated. Turning to the authors' computational methods: Decombinator V4 was used to annotate TCR sequences for V gene, J gene and CDR3. Expanded TCRs were defined as changing significantly between any two time points under a Poisson model with p below 0.0001. Abundances of TCRs were expressed as counts per million after normalisation to the total number of TCRs sequenced in each sample. TRAV1-2 paired with TRAJ12, TRAJ20 or TRAJ33 defined MAIT TCRs, while TRAV10 paired with TRAJ18 defined iNKT TCRs. VDJdb, accessed 1 November 2021, was searched for CMV, EBV and SARS-CoV-2 annotated TCRs, excluding TCRs annotated for multiple antigens. Using fastp at Q25 and MiXCR, TCRdb reprocessed the public reads and kept productive beta chains. Each CDR3 protein gets just one entry, which takes the most common genes and DNA from the rows behind it. The V and J calls follow TCRdb's processing rather than the paper's. The table for this sample lists 60,000 to 75,000 distinct CDR3 sequences; roughly 10% of them were counted only once. The ten largest account for roughly 15% of the sample.

For this clonotype: Its antigen is not yet known. Base qualities are not at hand, and no much larger clone is one base apart.

CDR3 length: 14 amino acids, cysteine to phenylalanine. CDR3 DNA only is kept here, 42 bases in frame from base 1. The germline V end is reduced by 9 bases and the J end by 0 bases; junction bases left unmatched: 8. CDR1 is given as MNHEY and CDR2 as SMNVEV, both from the germline V gene (reference sequence). The specimen was whole blood, collected at baseline. This clonotype was obtained from an adult who was a healthcare worker with PCR-confirmed SARS-CoV-2 infection or an uninfected control (not recorded which). Recombination linked TRBV27 to TRBJ2-7; 7 bases in the middle match TRBD1. The nucleotide sequence is given as TGTGCCAGTAAAGGACAGGAATACTCCTACGAGCAGTACTTC. The encoded protein is CASKGQEYSYEQYF.